The 31 T cell receptor beta chains below all came from one sample that was sequenced in a study of cytomegalovirus exposure and HLA in healthy donors. Libraries were prepared by immunoSEQ multiplex PCR; TCRdb keeps only in-frame clonotypes and omits some of them. Of 110,000 to 150,000 clones listed, approximately 86% were seen once; the top ten hold approximately 7.5%. Input material: PBMCs. Every receptor here comes from a woman aged 18-29 years in good health and CMV-seropositive.

The table lists this clone with a few counts. This chain links TRBV2 with TRBJ1-6; D not resolved. Germline lookup yields CDR1 SNHLY and CDR2 FYNNEI. V shed 1 base and J shed 5 bases, with 6 bases lying between them. This CDR3 contains 14 residues. CDR3 sequence: CASSEGQNNSPLHF. The CDR3, as DNA: TGTGCCAGCAGTGAAGGACAAAATAATTCACCCCTCCACTTT.

This clone was recorded only once. The J gene is TRBJ2-7, the V gene TRBV7-9, with TRBD1 identical over 9 bases. The CDR3 contains 14 residues. Germline CDR1 SEHNR, CDR2 FQNEAQ (reference sequence). V lost 5 bases and J lost 4; bases outside the gene matches: 6. The CDR3 reads CASSPTGGGYEQYF. CDR3 nucleotide sequence: TGTGCCAGCAGCCCAACAGGGGGCGGGTACGAGCAGTACTTC.

J is TRBJ2-1 and V is TRBV4-1; possibly TRBD2 for D (6 bases). V was trimmed by 2 bases and J by 6 bases, leaving 11 bases between them. This CDR3 has 14 amino acids. From germline, CDR1 is MGHRA and CDR2 YSYEKL. For the CDR3, the DNA is TGCGCCAGCAGCCAACCCCTGACTAGCAATGAGCAGTTCTTC. It encodes CASSQPLTSNEQFF.

The chain has TRBV5-1 and TRBJ2-7, with D possibly TRBD2 on 6 matching bases. CDR3 length: 14 amino acids. V dropped 3 bases and J dropped 5 bases, with 15 bases sitting between them. CDR1 is SGHRS, CDR2 YFSETQ, per germline. The CDR3 region has the DNA TGCGCCAGCAGCTCCGGAGGGGCGCCAGACGAGCAGTACTTC. This gives the protein CASSSGGAPDEQYF.

This chain connects TRBV29-1 to TRBJ1-5; D gene ambiguous. Trimming removed 4 bases from V and 0 bases from J, with 10 bases in between. CDR3 length equals 14 residues. Germline assignment: CDR1 SQVTM and CDR2 ANQGSEA. The CDR3 DNA follows: TGCAGCGTTGTCTCTCAGGATAGCAATCAGCCCCAGCATTTT. Its protein product is CSVVSQDSNQPQHF. Based on the CDR3 plus reference TRBV29-1 and TRBJ1-5, the full variable domain is SAVISQKPSRDICQRGTSLTIQCQVDSQVTMMFWYRQQPGQSLTLIATANQGSEATYESGFVIDKFPISRPNLTFSTLTVSNMSPEDSSIYLCSVVSQDSNQPQHFGDGTRLSIL.

The CDR3 bases are TGTGCCAGCAGCTTAGACCTAGCGATCGGGGCCTACGAGCAGTACTTC. Its translation: CASSLDLAIGAYEQYF. This sequence joins TRBV11-2 and TRBJ2-7; possibly TRBD2 for D (6 bases). Deletions cut 0 bases from V and 2 bases from J, with 14 bases between. The CDR3 sequence is 16 residues long. CDR1 and CDR2 (germline): SGHAT, FQNNGV.

The chain links TRBV6-1 to TRBJ2-1, with 7 bases that match TRBD1. The CDR3 totals 14 residues. V dropped 3 bases and J dropped 10; count of bases not matched to a gene: 9. Germline-derived CDR1 and CDR2 are MNHNS and SASEGT. CDR3 sequence: CASSEQTGLGEQFF. CDR3 nucleotides: TGTGCCAGCAGTGAGCAGACAGGGCTAGGCGAGCAGTTCTTC.

The chain carries TRBV7-9 and TRBJ1-3, with D tentatively TRBD1 (5 bases). V dropped 2 bases and J dropped 2 bases, with 7 bases sitting between them. Germline CDR1 reads SEHNR; CDR2 reads FQNEAQ (reference sequence). The CDR3 spans 14 residues. The CDR3 DNA is TGTGCCAGCAGCTTAAGGGGTCCTGGAAACACCATATATTTT. Translation: CASSLRGPGNTIYF.

This chain links TRBV5-6 with TRBJ2-1; no definite D call. CDR1 is SGHDT and CDR2 is YYEEEE in the germline V gene. V was cut by 2 bases and J by 6 bases, with 9 bases left in between. This CDR3 is built from 13 residues. The CDR3 loop reads CASSFSNLNEQFF. The CDR3 nucleotides are TGTGCCAGCAGCTTTTCTAACCTCAATGAGCAGTTCTTC.

CDR3: CASSFGQGGYNEQFF. DNA for the CDR3: TGTGCCAGCAGCTTCGGACAGGGGGGGTACAATGAGCAGTTCTTC. The chain has TRBV5-8 and TRBJ2-1, with 10 bases identical to TRBD1. Germline loops: CDR1 SGHTS, CDR2 YDEGEE. The length of the CDR3 is 15 residues. Germline trimming cut 2 bases from V and 4 bases from J; bases unmatched to any gene: 3.

The V call is TRBV11-2, the J call TRBJ2-5, with TRBD2 identical over 7 bases. Germline trimming cut 2 bases from V and 2 bases from J; bases unmatched to any gene: 5. Germline V gives CDR1 SGHAT, CDR2 FQNNGV. The CDR3 has 15 residues. The CDR3 nucleotides read TGTGCCAGCAGCTTATCGAACGGGGGGCAAGAGACCCAGTACTTC. Residues: CASSLSNGGQETQYF.

The J gene is TRBJ2-7, the V gene TRBV28, with 12 bases identical to TRBD1. Trimming removed 4 bases from V and 6 bases from J; junction bases left unmatched: 7. Germline-derived CDR1 and CDR2 are MDHEN and SYDVKM. This CDR3 contains 15 residues. The chain's CDR3 is CASSSPGQGAGEQYF. The CDR3 DNA reads TGTGCCAGCAGTTCTCCGGGACAGGGGGCAGGCGAGCAGTACTTC. The variable domain in full, completed from reference TRBV28 and TRBJ2-7, reads DVKVTQSSRYLVKRTGEKVFLECVQDMDHENMFWYRQDPGLGLRLIYFSYDVKMKEKGDIPEGYSVSREKKERFSLILESASTNQTSMYLCASSSPGQGAGEQYFGPGTRLTVT.

With respect to this clone: Compared with germline, one end of the junction differs, possibly owing to a read error. The CDR3 sequence: CASSDAGTANF. The CDR3 nucleotides are TGTGCCAGCAGTGACGCCGGGACAGCGAACTTT. The V call is TRBV28, the J call TRBJ1-6, with TRBD1 matching 7 bases. CDR1 MDHEN and CDR2 SYDVKM come from the germline V gene. The CDR3 sequence is 11 residues long. The complete variable domain, with remaining parts taken from reference TRBV28 and TRBJ1-6, reads DVKVTQSSRYLVKRTGEKVFLECVQDMDHENMFWYRQDPGLGLRLIYFSYDVKMKEKGDIPEGYSVSREKKERFSLILESASTNQTSMYLCASSDAGTANFGNGTRLTVT.

The V and J genes are TRBV5-1 and TRBJ1-2; no clear D gene. Trimming pared 4 bases from V and 3 bases from J, leaving 16 bases between. CDR3 length: 15 amino acids. Germline V gene sequence: CDR1 SGHRS, CDR2 YFSETQ. This CDR3 is CASSRYTGIYYGYTF. As DNA, the CDR3 is TGCGCCAGCAGCCGTTATACCGGGATCTACTATGGCTACACCTTC.

The chain combines TRBV5-1 with TRBJ2-7, with 8 nucleotides matching TRBD2. Germline lookup yields CDR1 SGHRS and CDR2 YFSETQ. Trimming took 4 bases from V and 0 from J; bases not matched to a gene: 3. There are 14 residues in the CDR3. The CDR3 DNA reads TGCGCCAGCAGCGGAACTAGCGGCTCCTACGAGCAGTACTTC. Translating gives CASSGTSGSYEQYF.

The chain joins TRBV27 to TRBJ1-6; 7 bases match TRBD1. The germline V gene encodes CDR1 MNHEY and CDR2 SMNVEV (reference sequence). The length of the CDR3 is 15 residues. V was pared by 6 bases and J by 10 bases, with 12 bases of the junction left unmatched. CDR3 in DNA: TGTGCCAGCAGCCCACAGGACAGGTTGGGATCACCCCTCCACTTT. Amino acid sequence: CASSPQDRLGSPLHF.

The V call is TRBV5-4, the J call TRBJ2-7; 7 nucleotides line up with TRBD2. The germline CDR1 and CDR2 sequences are SGHNT and YYREEE (reference sequence). The CDR3 is 17 amino acids. After removal of 0 bases from V and 4 bases from J, the junction contained 13 bases not matched to a gene. The CDR3 coding sequence is TGTGCCAGCAGCTTGGGTCTGGCGGGGGATGGTATTTACGAGCAGTACTTC. It codes for CASSLGLAGDGIYEQYF.

The chain joins TRBV4-1 to TRBJ1-4; D may be TRBD1 (6 bases). This CDR3 has 13 residues. V lost 0 bases to trimming and J lost 10 bases, with 9 bases between them. Per germline, CDR1 MGHRA and CDR2 YSYEKL. CDR3 sequence: CASSQDRGGKLFF. CDR3 DNA: TGCGCCAGCAGCCAAGATCGAGGGGGAAAACTGTTTTTT.

The chain uses TRBV9 and TRBJ2-1; 10 bases line up with TRBD2. V lost 0 bases and J lost 6; bases outside the gene matches: 6. CDR3 length equals 16 residues. The germline CDR1 and CDR2 sequences are SGDLS and YYNGEE. The CDR3 bases are TGTGCCAGCAGCGTAGTCCCCAGCGGGAGGGCCAATGAGCAGTTCTTC. Translation gives CASSVVPSGRANEQFF.

Only a few counts were recorded for this clone. The chain combines TRBV6-5 with TRBJ1-1, with D possibly TRBD1 on 6 matching bases. The germline V gene encodes CDR1 MNHEY and CDR2 SVGAGI. This CDR3 has 15 amino acids. V lost 5 bases and J lost 3, with 16 bases in between. The CDR3 loop reads CASSLEPSGDTEAFF. The CDR3 DNA is TGTGCCAGCAGTCTTGAGCCTTCAGGGGACACTGAAGCTTTCTTT.

The chain carries TRBV28 and TRBJ1-6; 9 bases map to TRBD1. This CDR3 spans 16 amino acids. Trimming took 6 bases from V and 4 from J; bases not matched to a gene: 7. Germline CDR1 and CDR2: MDHEN and SYDVKM. This CDR3 reads CASSNRDRAYNSPLHF. The CDR3 nucleotides read TGTGCCAGCAGCAACCGGGACAGGGCATATAATTCACCCCTCCACTTT.

The table lists this clone with a count of one. J is TRBJ1-5 and V is TRBV7-9; D unresolved. Trimming removed 4 bases from V and 2 bases from J, with 6 bases in between. CDR3 size: 13 residues. CDR1 is SEHNR, CDR2 FQNEAQ, per germline (reference sequence). This chain's CDR3 is CASSYSGNQPQHF. The DNA for the CDR3 is TGTGCCAGCAGCTATTCGGGCAATCAGCCCCAGCATTTT.

The chain uses TRBV28 and TRBJ1-5; TRBD1 matches 7 bases. This CDR3 is 14 amino acids long. V dropped 4 bases and J dropped 5; count of bases not matched to a gene: 5. CDR1 and CDR2 from the germline V gene are MDHEN and SYDVKM. The chain's CDR3 is CASSSTGIHQPQHF. The CDR3, as DNA: TGTGCCAGCAGTTCGACAGGGATCCATCAGCCCCAGCATTTT.

The chain joins TRBV14 to TRBJ1-6; maybe TRBD1 (5 bases). Looked up from germline, CDR1 is SGHDN and CDR2 is FVKESK. CDR3 length: 15 amino acids. Trimming took 4 bases from V and 8 from J, leaving 15 bases between them. CDR3 nucleotide sequence: TGTGCCAGCAGCCGCGGGACCGCCGCCTATTCACCCCTCCACTTT. Translated: CASSRGTAAYSPLHF.

The chain uses TRBV9 and TRBJ2-2, with D tentatively TRBD2 (5 bases). There are 14 residues in the CDR3. The V gene lost 1 base and the J gene lost 4 bases, with 8 bases spanning the gap. Germline V gives CDR1 SGDLS, CDR2 YYNGEE. The CDR3 region is CASSVRGRTGELFF. The CDR3 nucleotides read TGTGCCAGCAGCGTAAGAGGGCGCACCGGGGAGCTGTTTTTT.

This clone has just a few counts. The V gene is TRBV21-1, the J gene TRBJ2-7; the D call in the table, TRBD2, was not verified against the DNA. TRBV21-1 is a recognized pseudogene. The CDR3 totals 14 residues. CDR3 sequence (DNA): TGTGCCAGCAGCAAATTCGGGGGAAGTAAAGAGCAGTACTTC. Translation: CASSKFGGSKEQYF.

This chain joins TRBV6-6 and TRBJ2-7, with D possibly TRBD2 on 6 matching bases. This CDR3 spans 15 amino acids. Trimming removed 2 bases at V and 2 bases at J, with 13 bases between. CDR1 MNHNY and CDR2 SVGAGI come from the germline V gene (reference sequence). The CDR3 region has the DNA TGTGCCAGCAGTTACGTCGGGGGAAAGCCCTACGAGCAGTACTTC. Encoded protein: CASSYVGGKPYEQYF.

This chain links TRBV4-3 with TRBJ2-3, with 12 bases lining up with TRBD2. After removal of 0 bases from V and 8 bases from J, the junction contained 9 bases not matched to a gene. Germline loops: CDR1 LGHNA, CDR2 YSLEER. The length of the CDR3 is 17 residues. The CDR3 spells CASSQDPASGGATTQYF. CDR3 nucleotides: TGCGCCAGCAGCCAAGATCCGGCTAGCGGGGGGGCCACTACGCAGTATTTT.

The rearrangement uses TRBV29-1 and TRBJ1-2; unclear D gene. This CDR3 has 12 amino acids. V was cut by 2 bases and J by 6 bases, with 10 bases left in between. Per germline, CDR1 SQVTM and CDR2 ANQGSEA. The CDR3 protein is CSVERRGNGYTF. In nucleotides, the CDR3 is TGCAGCGTTGAACGGCGCGGAAATGGCTACACCTTC.

This clone was counted between two and nine times. This chain links TRBV28 with TRBJ2-7, with a weak D call TRBD2 (5 bases). CDR1 MDHEN and CDR2 SYDVKM come from the germline V gene. This CDR3 contains 15 residues. V gave up 2 bases and J gave up 4 bases, with 15 bases separating them. CDR3 nucleotides: TGTGCCAGCAGTTTAACCGGACCGAGGGATTACGAGCAGTACTTC. Residues: CASSLTGPRDYEQYF.

The J gene is TRBJ1-5, the V gene TRBV7-2; unclear D gene. Trimming cost V 2 bases and J 6 bases, with 14 bases left between them. The CDR3 runs to 15 residues. Germline CDR1 reads SGHTA; CDR2 reads FQGNSA. The CDR3 reads CASSLSTSSSQPQHF. In DNA form, the CDR3 reads TGTGCCAGCAGCTTATCCACCTCTTCGAGTCAGCCCCAGCATTTT.